This T cell receptor (beta chain) originates from a study of neoadjuvant anti-PD-1 for oral cavity cancer. The time point here: after neoadjuvant nivolumab, at surgical resection. The method was immunoSEQ multiplex PCR; TCRdb's version includes in-frame clones alone and lacks a portion of them. The table has around 25,000 clones, about 25% seen once. V lost 11 bases to trimming and J lost 4 bases; unmatched junction nucleotides: 12. Germline-derived CDR1 and CDR2 are LNHDA and SQIVND (reference sequence). The CDR3 length is 14 residues. The V call is TRBV19, the J call TRBJ2-7; TRBD1 aligns across 9 bases. The source of this sequence is a person aged 40 to 85 with oral cavity squamous cell carcinoma. The source material was tumor tissue, sampled after nivolumab (anti-PD-1) treatment. This CDR3 is CAPKDRDRVYEQYF. DNA for the CDR3: TGTGCCCCAAAAGACCGGGACAGGGTATACGAGCAGTACTTC.